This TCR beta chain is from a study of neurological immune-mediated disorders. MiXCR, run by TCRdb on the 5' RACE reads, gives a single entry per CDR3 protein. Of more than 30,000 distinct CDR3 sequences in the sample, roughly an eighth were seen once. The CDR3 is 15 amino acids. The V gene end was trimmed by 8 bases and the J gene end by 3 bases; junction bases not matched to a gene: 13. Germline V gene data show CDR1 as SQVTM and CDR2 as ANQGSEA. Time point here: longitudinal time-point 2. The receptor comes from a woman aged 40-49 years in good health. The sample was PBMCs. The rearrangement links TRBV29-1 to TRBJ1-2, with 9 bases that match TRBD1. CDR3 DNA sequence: TGCAGCATTCGACCGGGACAGGGTACTCACTATGGCTACACCTTC. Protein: CSIRPGQGTHYGYTF. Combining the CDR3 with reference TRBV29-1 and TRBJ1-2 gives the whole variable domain SAVISQKPSRDICQRGTSLTIQCQVDSQVTMMFWYRQQPGQSLTLIATANQGSEATYESGFVIDKFPISRPNLTFSTLTVSNMSPEDSSIYLCSIRPGQGTHYGYTFGSGTRLTVV.